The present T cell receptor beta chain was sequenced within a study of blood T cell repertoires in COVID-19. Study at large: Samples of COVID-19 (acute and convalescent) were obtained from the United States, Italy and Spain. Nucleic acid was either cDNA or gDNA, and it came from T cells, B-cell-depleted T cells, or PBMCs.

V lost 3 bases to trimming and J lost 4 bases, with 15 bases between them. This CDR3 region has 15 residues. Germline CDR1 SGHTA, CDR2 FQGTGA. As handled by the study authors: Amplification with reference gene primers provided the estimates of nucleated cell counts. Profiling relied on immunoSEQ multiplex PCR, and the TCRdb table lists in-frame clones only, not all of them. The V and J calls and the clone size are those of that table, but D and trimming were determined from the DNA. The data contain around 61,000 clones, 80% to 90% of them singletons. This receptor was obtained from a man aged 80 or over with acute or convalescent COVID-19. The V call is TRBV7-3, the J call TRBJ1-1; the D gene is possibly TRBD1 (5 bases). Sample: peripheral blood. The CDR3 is CASSFSPVGGTEAFF. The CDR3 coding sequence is TGTGCCAGCAGCTTTTCCCCCGTCGGGGGCACTGAAGCTTTCTTT.